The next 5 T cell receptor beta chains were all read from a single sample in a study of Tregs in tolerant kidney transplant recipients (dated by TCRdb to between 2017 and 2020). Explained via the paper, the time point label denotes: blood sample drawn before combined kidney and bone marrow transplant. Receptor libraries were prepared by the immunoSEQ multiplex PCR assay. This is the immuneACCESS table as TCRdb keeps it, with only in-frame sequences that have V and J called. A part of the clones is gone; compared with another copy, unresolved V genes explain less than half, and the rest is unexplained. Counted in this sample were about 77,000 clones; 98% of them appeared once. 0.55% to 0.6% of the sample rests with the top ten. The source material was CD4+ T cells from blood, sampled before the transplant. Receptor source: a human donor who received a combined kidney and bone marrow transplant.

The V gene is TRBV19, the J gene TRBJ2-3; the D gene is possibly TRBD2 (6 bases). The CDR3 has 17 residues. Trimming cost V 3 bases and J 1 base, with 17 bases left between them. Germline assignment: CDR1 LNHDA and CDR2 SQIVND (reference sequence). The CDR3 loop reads CASSISLWGDGTDTQYF. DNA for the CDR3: TGTGCCAGTAGTATTAGCCTTTGGGGGGATGGCACAGATACGCAGTATTTT.

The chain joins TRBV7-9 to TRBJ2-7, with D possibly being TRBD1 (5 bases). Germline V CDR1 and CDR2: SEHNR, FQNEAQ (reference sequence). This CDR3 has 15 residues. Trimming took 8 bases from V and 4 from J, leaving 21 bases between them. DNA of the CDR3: TGTGCCAGCGGCTCCCCCGACCGACAGATTTACGAGCAGTACTTC. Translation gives CASGSPDRQIYEQYF.

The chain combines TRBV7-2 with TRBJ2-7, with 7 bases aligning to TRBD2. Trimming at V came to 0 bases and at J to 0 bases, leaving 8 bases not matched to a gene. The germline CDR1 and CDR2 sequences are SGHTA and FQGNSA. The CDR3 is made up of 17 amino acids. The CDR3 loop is CASSLAPGLVGSYEQYF. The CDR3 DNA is TGTGCCAGCAGCTTAGCCCCCGGACTAGTCGGCTCCTACGAGCAGTACTTC. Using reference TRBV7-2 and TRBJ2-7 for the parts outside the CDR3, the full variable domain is GAGVSQSPSNKVTEKGKDVELRCDPISGHTALYWYRQSLGQGLEFLIYFQGNSAPDKSGLPSDRFSAERTGGSVSTLTIQRTQQEDSAVYLCASSLAPGLVGSYEQYFGPGTRLTVT.

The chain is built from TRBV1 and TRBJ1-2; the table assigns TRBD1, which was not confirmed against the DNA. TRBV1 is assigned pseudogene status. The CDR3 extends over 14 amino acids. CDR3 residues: CTSSQGQDPYGYTF. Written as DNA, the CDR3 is TGCACCAGCAGCCAAGGACAGGACCCCTATGGCTACACCTTC.

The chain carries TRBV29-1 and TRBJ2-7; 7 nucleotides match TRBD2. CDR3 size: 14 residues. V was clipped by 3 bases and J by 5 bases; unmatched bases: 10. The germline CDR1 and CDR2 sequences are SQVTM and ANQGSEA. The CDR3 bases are TGCAGCGTTGAGGGGGGGAAAGGAGTAGACGAGCAGTACTTC. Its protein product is CSVEGGKGVDEQYF.